The following is a TCR beta chain sequence with its context. The germline V and J ends were trimmed by 2 bases and 4 bases, with 8 bases remaining between them. Germline V CDR1 and CDR2: SGHVT, SQSDAQ. The CDR3 sequence is 14 residues long. From the reads, TCRdb called clonotypes with MiXCR, one entry per CDR3 protein. The table records 510,000 or so distinct CDR3 sequences, about 25% of them present only once. The data derive from a study of T cell repertoires in cytomegalovirus infection. Looking at the study overall: Signatures in public TCR beta sequences pointed to both CMV infection and matching HLA type.

This chain links TRBV7-4 with TRBJ1-4; no clear D. The TCR sequence derives from a human donor in good health (CMV status not recorded). Some clones in this sample may be carry-over from other donors' samples. Source material: PBMCs. The CDR3 DNA reads as TGTGCCAGCAGCTTACTCGGCTATAATGAAAAACTGTTTTTT. Residues: CASSLLGYNEKLFF.